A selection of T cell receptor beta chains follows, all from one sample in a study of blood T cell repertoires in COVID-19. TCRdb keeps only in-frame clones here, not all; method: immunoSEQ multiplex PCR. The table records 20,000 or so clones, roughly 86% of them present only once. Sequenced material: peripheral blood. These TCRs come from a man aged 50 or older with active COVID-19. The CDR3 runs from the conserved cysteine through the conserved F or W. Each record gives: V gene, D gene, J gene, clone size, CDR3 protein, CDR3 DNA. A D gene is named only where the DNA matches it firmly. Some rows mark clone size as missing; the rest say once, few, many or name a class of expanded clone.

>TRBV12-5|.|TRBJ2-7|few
CASGLRGQPLREQYF
TGTGCTAGTGGTTTGCGCGGGCAGCCATTACGGGAGCAGTACTTC
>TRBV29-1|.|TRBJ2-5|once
CSVGGLHKETQYF
TGCAGCGTTGGGGGACTGCACAAAGAGACCCAGTACTTC
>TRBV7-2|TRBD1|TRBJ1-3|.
CASSLWTGIENTIYF
TGTGCCAGCAGCCTGTGGACAGGGATTGAAAACACCATATATTTT
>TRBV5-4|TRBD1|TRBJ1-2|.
CASSLRTGSGYTF
TGTGCCAGCAGCCTCCGGACAGGGAGCGGCTACACCTTC
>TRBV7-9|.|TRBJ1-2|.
CASSLAGQALANYGYTF
TGTGCCAGCAGCTTAGCGGGGCAGGCCTTAGCTAACTATGGCTACACCTTC
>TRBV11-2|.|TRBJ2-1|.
CASSQKRTEQFF
TGTGCCAGCAGCCAGAAGAGGACAGAGCAGTTCTTC
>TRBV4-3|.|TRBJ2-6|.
CASSLELASSSGANVLTF
TGCGCCAGCAGCCTAGAATTAGCGTCGAGCTCTGGGGCCAACGTCCTGACTTTC
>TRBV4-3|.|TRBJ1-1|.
CASSRVDGTFNTEAFF
TGCGCCAGCAGCCGAGTCGACGGGACATTTAACACTGAAGCTTTCTTT
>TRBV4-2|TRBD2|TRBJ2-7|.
CASSQVLAGVSYEQYF
TGTGCCAGCAGCCAAGTACTAGCGGGAGTCTCCTACGAGCAGTACTTC
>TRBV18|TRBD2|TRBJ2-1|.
CASSKGLAVYNEQFF
TGTGCCAGCTCCAAAGGACTAGCGGTGTACAATGAGCAGTTCTTC
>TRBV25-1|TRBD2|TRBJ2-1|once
CASSVPGLAGIGEQFF
TGTGCCAGCAGTGTACCGGGACTAGCGGGCATAGGTGAGCAGTTCTTC
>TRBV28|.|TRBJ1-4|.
CASRTPGGKLFF
TGTGCCAGCAGGACACCGGGGGGAAAACTGTTTTTT
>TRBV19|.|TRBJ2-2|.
CASRGLGGRGGELFF
TGTGCCAGTAGAGGTCTGGGGGGGCGAGGCGGGGAGCTGTTTTTT
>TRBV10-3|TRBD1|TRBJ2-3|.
CAILRDRDDTQYF
TGTGCCATTCTTAGAGACAGGGACGATACGCAGTATTTT
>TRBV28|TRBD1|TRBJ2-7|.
CASSFRQGKGKQYF
TGTGCCAGCAGTTTCCGACAGGGTAAGGGCAAGCAGTACTTC
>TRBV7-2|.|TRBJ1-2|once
CASSFSGANGYTF
TGTGCCAGCAGCTTTTCAGGGGCCAATGGCTACACCTTC
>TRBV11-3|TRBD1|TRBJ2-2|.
CASSLGDRVSDTGELFF
TGTGCCAGCAGCTTAGGCGACAGGGTTTCGGACACCGGGGAGCTGTTTTTT
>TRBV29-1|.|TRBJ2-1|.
CSVVAGPSYNEQFF
TGCAGCGTTGTGGCGGGCCCTTCCTACAATGAGCAGTTCTTC
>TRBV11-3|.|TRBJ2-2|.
CASRPVNTGELFF
TGTGCCAGCAGGCCGGTGAACACCGGGGAGCTGTTTTTT
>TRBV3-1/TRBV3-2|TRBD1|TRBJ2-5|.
CASSRRQGVQETQYF
TGTGCCAGCAGCCGGAGACAGGGGGTTCAAGAGACCCAGTACTTC
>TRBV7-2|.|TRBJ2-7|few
CASSRTPSYEQYF
TGTGCCAGCAGCCGGACTCCCTCCTACGAGCAGTACTTC
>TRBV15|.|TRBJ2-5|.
CATSRDPLGLETQYF
TGTGCCACCAGCAGAGATCCGTTGGGGCTTGAGACCCAGTACTTC
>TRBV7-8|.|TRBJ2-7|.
CASSLAMAAEQYF
TGTGCCAGCAGCTTAGCGATGGCAGCGGAGCAGTACTTC
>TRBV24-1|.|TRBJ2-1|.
CATSDLVRFEQFF
TGTGCCACCAGTGATTTGGTGAGATTTGAGCAGTTCTTC
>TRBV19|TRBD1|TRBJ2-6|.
CASSRQGFGANVLTF
TGTGCCAGTAGCCGACAGGGTTTTGGGGCCAACGTCCTGACTTTC
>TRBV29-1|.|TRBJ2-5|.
CSVGGGVGRGRETQYF
TGCAGCGTTGGAGGGGGAGTTGGGCGGGGGCGCGAGACCCAGTACTTC
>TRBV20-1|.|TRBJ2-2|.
CSASYTGELFF
TGCAGTGCTAGCTACACCGGGGAGCTGTTTTTT
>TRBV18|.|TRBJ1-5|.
CASSTGGDQPQHF
TGTGCCAGCTCGACAGGAGGAGATCAGCCCCAGCATTTT
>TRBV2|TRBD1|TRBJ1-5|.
CASRGLQGGNQPQHF
TGTGCCAGCAGGGGGTTGCAGGGGGGCAATCAGCCCCAGCATTTT
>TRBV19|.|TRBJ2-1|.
CASSPSGNLYNEQFF
TGTGCCAGTAGTCCCTCGGGAAATCTGTACAATGAGCAGTTCTTC
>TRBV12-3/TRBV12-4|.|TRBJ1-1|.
CASRQGLGTEAFF
TGTGCCAGCAGGCAAGGACTTGGCACTGAAGCTTTCTTT
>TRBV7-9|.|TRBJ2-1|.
CASSFWGVNEQFF
TGTGCCAGCAGCTTCTGGGGGGTCAATGAGCAGTTCTTC
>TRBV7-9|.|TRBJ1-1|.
CASSLQTGLNTEAFF
TGTGCCAGCAGCCTCCAGACAGGACTTAACACTGAAGCTTTCTTT
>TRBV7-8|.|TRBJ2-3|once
CASPPAAVTDTQYF
TGTGCCAGCCCACCCGCGGCAGTCACAGATACGCAGTATTTT
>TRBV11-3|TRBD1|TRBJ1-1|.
CASSLASTGGTEAFF
TGTGCCAGCAGCTTAGCTTCGACAGGGGGTACTGAAGCTTTCTTT
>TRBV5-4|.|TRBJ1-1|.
CASSLAGGNTEAFF
TGTGCCAGCAGCTTGGCGGGGGGGAACACTGAAGCTTTCTTT
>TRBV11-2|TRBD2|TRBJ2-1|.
CASSLWSSGYNEQFF
TGTGCCAGCAGCTTATGGTCTAGCGGTTACAATGAGCAGTTCTTC
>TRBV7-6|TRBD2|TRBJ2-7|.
CASSLASTSGRSHEQYF
TGTGCCAGCAGCTTAGCGTCTACTAGCGGGAGGTCCCACGAGCAGTACTTC
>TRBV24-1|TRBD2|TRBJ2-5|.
CATSDLTSGQETQYF
TGTGCCACCAGTGACCTGACTAGCGGACAAGAGACCCAGTACTTC
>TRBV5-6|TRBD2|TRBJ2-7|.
CASSLRSTSGRGEQYF
TGTGCCAGCAGCTTGCGGTCGACTAGCGGGAGAGGCGAGCAGTACTTC
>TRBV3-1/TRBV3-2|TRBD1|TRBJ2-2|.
CASRGTGGAGELFF
TGTGCCAGTCGGGGGACAGGGGGTGCCGGGGAGCTGTTTTTT
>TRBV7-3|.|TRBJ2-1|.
CASSLTSGRYNEQFF
TGTGCCAGCAGCTTAACTAGCGGCCGATACAATGAGCAGTTCTTC
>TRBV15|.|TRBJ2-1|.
CATRGTSYNEQFF
TGTGCCACCAGGGGGACAAGTTACAATGAGCAGTTCTTC
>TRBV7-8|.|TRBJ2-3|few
CASSWLGGTDTQYF
TGTGCCAGCAGCTGGTTAGGGGGCACAGATACGCAGTATTTT
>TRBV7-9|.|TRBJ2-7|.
CASSPPQLASYEQYF
TGTGCCAGCAGCCCCCCTCAGTTGGCCTCCTACGAGCAGTACTTC
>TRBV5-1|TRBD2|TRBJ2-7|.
CASSLGTASGTYEQYF
TGCGCCAGCAGCTTGGGTACGGCTAGCGGGACCTACGAGCAGTACTTC
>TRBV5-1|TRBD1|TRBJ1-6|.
CASSLGAGGKNSPLHF
TGCGCCAGCAGCTTGGGGGCAGGGGGCAAGAATTCACCCCTCCACTTT
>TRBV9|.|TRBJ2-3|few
CASSVLPAGADTQYF
TGTGCCAGCAGCGTGTTACCCGCTGGGGCGGATACGCAGTATTTT
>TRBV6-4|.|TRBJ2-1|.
CASSLEQGSYNEQFF
TGTGCCAGCAGTCTGGAACAGGGTTCCTACAATGAGCAGTTCTTC
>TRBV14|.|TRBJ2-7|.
CASSPWDSSYEQYF
TGTGCCAGCAGCCCGTGGGACTCGTCCTACGAGCAGTACTTC
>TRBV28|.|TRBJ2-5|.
CASSFLDISGTQYF
TGTGCCAGCAGTTTCCTGGACATTTCGGGGACCCAGTACTTC
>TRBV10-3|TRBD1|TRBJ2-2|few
CAVWPGQAMTGELFF
TGTGCCGTCTGGCCGGGACAGGCAATGACCGGGGAGCTGTTTTTT
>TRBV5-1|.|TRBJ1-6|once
CASSLGDLNSPLHF
TGCGCCAGCAGCTTAGGGGATCTTAATTCACCCCTCCACTTT
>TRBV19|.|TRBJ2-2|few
CASSTAGIWSGELFF
TGTGCCAGCAGCACCGCGGGAATCTGGTCCGGGGAGCTGTTTTTT
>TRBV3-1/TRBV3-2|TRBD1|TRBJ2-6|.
CASSSRTGGDSGANVLTF
TGTGCCAGCAGCTCCCGGACAGGGGGGGACTCTGGGGCCAACGTCCTGACTTTC
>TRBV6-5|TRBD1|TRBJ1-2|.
CASQWTGGDYGYTF
TGTGCCAGCCAGTGGACAGGGGGAGACTATGGCTACACCTTC
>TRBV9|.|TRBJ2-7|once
CASSADSSEQYF
TGTGCCAGCAGCGCAGACTCCAGCGAGCAGTACTTC
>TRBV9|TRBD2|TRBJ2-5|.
CASSPRTSGLQETQYF
TGTGCCAGCAGCCCCAGGACTAGCGGGCTCCAAGAGACCCAGTACTTC
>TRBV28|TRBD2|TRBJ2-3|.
CASKGTSGIPTLGTDTQYF
TGTGCCAGCAAAGGGACTAGCGGGATTCCAACTTTGGGCACAGATACGCAGTATTTT
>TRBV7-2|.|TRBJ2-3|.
CASSLGSSWGESLDTQYF
TGTGCCAGCAGCTTAGGGTCATCGTGGGGGGAATCCCTAGATACGCAGTATTTT